This TCR beta chain appears in the sequencing data of a study of shared clonotypes between healthy human individuals. CDR3 size: 12 residues. Per the germline V gene, CDR1 is KGHSH and CDR2 is LQKENI. Repertoires were generated with immunoSEQ multiplex PCR, while TCRdb's copy carries only in-frame clones and drops some. The table shows approximately 700,000 clones, with about three quarters occurring only once. This clone showed up just a few times. This chain joins TRBV18 and TRBJ2-7; 8 nucleotides match TRBD2. This sequence was found in a woman aged 30 to 39 in good health. The sequenced sample was memory CD4+ T cells sorted from blood. Specified subset: CD45RA-negative fraction. CDR3 coding DNA: TGTGCAACGCGGGGGGAGTCCTACGAGCAGTACTTC. Its translation is CATRGESYEQYF.